Listed below are T cell receptor beta chains from one sample, sequenced in a study of CD8 T cells in Susac syndrome. Each CDR3 protein gets one entry after TCRdb re-called the immunoSEQ multiplex PCR reads with MiXCR. The sample includes about 110,000 distinct CDR3 sequences, approximately 95% of them seen just once. Material: CD8+ T cells from PBMCs. The receptors here all came from a human donor with Susac syndrome. The CDR3 runs from the conserved cysteine through the conserved F or W. Fields, in order: J gene, clone size, V gene, CDR3 protein. A row's size may be missing; if present it is once, few, many or a size class.

j_gene: TRBJ2-1
abundance: once
v_gene: TRBV11-2
CDR3aa: CASRRLAGYNEQFF

j_gene: TRBJ2-1
abundance: once
v_gene: TRBV9
CDR3aa: CASSGFSLSGVHYNEQFF

j_gene: TRBJ1-3
abundance: -
v_gene: TRBV15
CDR3aa: CATSSDRVSGNTIYF

j_gene: TRBJ1-2
abundance: -
v_gene: TRBV24-1
CDR3aa: CATSDWTGQGYTF

j_gene: TRBJ1-4
abundance: -
v_gene: TRBV5-5
CDR3aa: CASSLGKLFF

j_gene: TRBJ1-5
abundance: -
v_gene: TRBV27
CDR3aa: CASSNVGGSNQPQHF

j_gene: TRBJ1-1
abundance: -
v_gene: TRBV9
CDR3aa: CASSEPGTGGRTEAFF

j_gene: TRBJ2-7
abundance: -
v_gene: TRBV12-3/TRBV12-4
CDR3aa: CASSLGRGDRGPPAYEQYF

j_gene: TRBJ2-7
abundance: once
v_gene: TRBV7-3
CDR3aa: CASSLSPGVAYEQYF

j_gene: TRBJ1-1
abundance: -
v_gene: TRBV3-1
CDR3aa: CASSQRPVIGKRERTEAFF

j_gene: TRBJ1-1
abundance: -
v_gene: TRBV27
CDR3aa: CASSPLQGWTEAFF

j_gene: TRBJ1-6
abundance: -
v_gene: TRBV7-9
CDR3aa: CASSPEPLHF

j_gene: TRBJ2-1
abundance: -
v_gene: TRBV5-6
CDR3aa: CASSPKAGGEVDEQFF

j_gene: TRBJ2-3
abundance: -
v_gene: TRBV5-1
CDR3aa: CASSLGQGVDTQYF

j_gene: TRBJ1-2
abundance: once
v_gene: TRBV29-1
CDR3aa: CSVADAGQGYQGYTF

j_gene: TRBJ2-1
abundance: -
v_gene: TRBV9
CDR3aa: CASSVDGGGTEQFF

j_gene: TRBJ2-3
abundance: -
v_gene: TRBV20-1
CDR3aa: CSARDPGPRRADTQYF

j_gene: TRBJ2-1
abundance: -
v_gene: TRBV7-6
CDR3aa: CASSYSGGDYNEQFF

j_gene: TRBJ2-2
abundance: -
v_gene: TRBV15
CDR3aa: CATAQIQGNTGELFF

j_gene: TRBJ1-1
abundance: -
v_gene: TRBV7-9
CDR3aa: CASSLGFPEAFF

j_gene: TRBJ2-7
abundance: few
v_gene: TRBV27
CDR3aa: CASSPSGGPYEQYF

j_gene: TRBJ2-7
abundance: -
v_gene: TRBV27
CDR3aa: CASSLRTDSYEQYF

j_gene: TRBJ2-1
abundance: -
v_gene: TRBV20-1
CDR3aa: CSGGGSTFGEQFF

j_gene: TRBJ1-2
abundance: -
v_gene: TRBV25-1
CDR3aa: CASSERRSNYGYTF

j_gene: TRBJ2-7
abundance: -
v_gene: TRBV29-1
CDR3aa: CSVERGQGVAYEQYF

j_gene: TRBJ2-7
abundance: -
v_gene: TRBV27
CDR3aa: CASSPSSGGITYEQYF

j_gene: TRBJ2-7
abundance: once
v_gene: TRBV7-9
CDR3aa: CASSLHVLVDDEQYF

j_gene: TRBJ1-1
abundance: -
v_gene: TRBV19
CDR3aa: CATGVGETEAFF

j_gene: TRBJ2-1
abundance: -
v_gene: TRBV5-1
CDR3aa: CASSLDSLNEQFF